The clone carrying this T cell receptor beta chain was picked up a small number of times. The data stem from a study of cytomegalovirus exposure and HLA in healthy donors. It was with 60 Vbeta and 13 Jbeta primers that the PCR ran. Repertoires were generated with immunoSEQ multiplex PCR, while TCRdb's copy carries only in-frame clones and drops some. The sample consists of just over 150,000 clones, around 74% of them appearing once. Looked up from germline, CDR1 is SGHRS and CDR2 is YFSETQ. V shed 4 bases, J shed 4 bases, and the junction held 6 bases outside the gene matches. The CDR3 extends over 14 amino acids.

The rearrangement joins TRBV5-1 to TRBJ1-1, with 8 bases matching TRBD1. The sequence derives from a woman in her 30s in good health and CMV-seronegative. The sample was PBMCs. CDR3 residues: CASSTIQGGTEAFF. DNA of the CDR3: TGCGCCAGCAGCACGATACAGGGGGGCACTGAAGCTTTCTTT.